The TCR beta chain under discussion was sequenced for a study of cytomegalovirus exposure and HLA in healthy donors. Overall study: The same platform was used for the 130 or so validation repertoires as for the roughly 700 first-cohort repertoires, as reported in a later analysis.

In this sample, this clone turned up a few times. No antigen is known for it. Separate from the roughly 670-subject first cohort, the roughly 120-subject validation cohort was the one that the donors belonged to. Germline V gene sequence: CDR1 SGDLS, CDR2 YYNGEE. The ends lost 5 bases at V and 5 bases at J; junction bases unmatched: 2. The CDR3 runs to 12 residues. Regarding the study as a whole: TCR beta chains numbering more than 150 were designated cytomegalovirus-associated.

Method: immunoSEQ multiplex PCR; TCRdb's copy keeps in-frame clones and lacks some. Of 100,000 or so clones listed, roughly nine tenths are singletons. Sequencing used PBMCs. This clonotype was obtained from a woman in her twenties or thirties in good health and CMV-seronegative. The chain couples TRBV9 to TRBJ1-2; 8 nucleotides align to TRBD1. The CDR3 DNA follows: TGTGCCAGCAGACAGGGGGGGTATGGCTACACCTTC. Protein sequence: CASRQGGYGYTF.